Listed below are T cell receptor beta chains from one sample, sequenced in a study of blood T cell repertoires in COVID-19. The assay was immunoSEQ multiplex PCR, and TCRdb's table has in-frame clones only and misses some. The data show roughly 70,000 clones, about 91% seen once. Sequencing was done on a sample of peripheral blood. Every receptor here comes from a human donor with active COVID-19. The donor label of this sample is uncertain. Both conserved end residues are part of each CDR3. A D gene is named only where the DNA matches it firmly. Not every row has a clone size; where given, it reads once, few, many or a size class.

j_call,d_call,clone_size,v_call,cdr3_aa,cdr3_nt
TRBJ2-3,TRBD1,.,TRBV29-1,CSVRGQGLPDTQYF,TGCAGCGTGAGGGGACAGGGTCTGCCAGATACGCAGTATTTT
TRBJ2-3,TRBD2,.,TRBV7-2,CASSQPGLATTDTQYF,TGTGCCAGCAGCCAGCCGGGACTAGCAACGACAGATACGCAGTATTTT
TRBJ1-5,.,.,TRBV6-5,CASRTGNQPQHF,TGTGCCAGCAGAACGGGTAATCAGCCCCAGCATTTT
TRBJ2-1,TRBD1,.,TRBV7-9,CAIAGGSSYNEQFF,TGTGCCATTGCAGGGGGTAGCTCCTACAATGAGCAGTTCTTC
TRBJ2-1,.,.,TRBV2,CASAGRDVFSEQFF,TGTGCCAGCGCGGGGCGGGACGTTTTTTCTGAGCAGTTCTTC
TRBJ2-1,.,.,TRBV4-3,CASSQARHWGRSFNEQFF,TGCGCCAGCAGCCAAGCCCGTCATTGGGGGAGGAGTTTCAATGAGCAGTTCTTC
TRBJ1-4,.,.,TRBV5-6,CASSPGGIEKLFF,TGTGCCAGCAGCCCTGGAGGGATTGAAAAACTGTTTTTT
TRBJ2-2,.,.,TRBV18,CASSPPAGLGSNTGELFF,TGTGCCAGCTCACCGCCTGCAGGGTTAGGTTCGAACACCGGGGAGCTGTTTTTT
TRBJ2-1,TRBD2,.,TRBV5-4,CASSSGTSVVNQQFF,TGTGCCAGCAGCTCAGGGACTAGCGTTGTCAATCAGCAGTTCTTC
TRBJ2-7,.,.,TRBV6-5,CASSNGVSYEQYF,TGTGCCAGCAGTAACGGGGTCTCCTACGAGCAGTACTTC
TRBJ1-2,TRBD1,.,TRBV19,CASSIQGGYYGYTF,TGTGCCAGTAGTATCCAGGGGGGTTACTATGGCTACACCTTC
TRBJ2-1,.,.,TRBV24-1,CATSAGTGSYNEQFF,TGTGCCACCAGCGCGGGAACCGGCTCCTACAATGAGCAGTTCTTC
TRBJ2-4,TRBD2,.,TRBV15,CATSRAGGGENIQYF,TGTGCCACCAGCAGGGCCGGGGGGGGCGAAAACATTCAGTACTTC
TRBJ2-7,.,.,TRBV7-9,CASNKGDEQYF,TGTGCCAGCAATAAGGGGGACGAGCAGTACTTC
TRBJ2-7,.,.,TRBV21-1,CASTRGQGFYEQYF,TGTGCCAGCACACGAGGACAGGGGTTCTACGAGCAGTACTTC
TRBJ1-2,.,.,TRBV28,CASSSVGGYTF,TGTGCCAGCAGTTCGGTCGGTGGCTACACCTTC
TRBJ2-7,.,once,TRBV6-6,CASSYDSRYEQYF,TGTGCCAGCAGTTACGACAGCCGGTACGAGCAGTACTTC
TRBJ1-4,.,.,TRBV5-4,CASSQGIANEKLFF,TGTGCCAGCAGCCAGGGGATAGCTAATGAAAAACTGTTTTTT
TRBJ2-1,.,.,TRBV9,CASSVELRAGSYNEQFF,TGTGCCAGCAGCGTAGAACTGCGGGCGGGCTCCTACAATGAGCAGTTCTTC
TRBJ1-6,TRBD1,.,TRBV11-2,CASSLEGTANSPLHF,TGTGCCAGCAGCTTAGAGGGGACAGCAAATTCACCCCTCCACTTT
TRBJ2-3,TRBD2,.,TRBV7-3,CASSMTSGSGTDTQYF,TGTGCCAGCAGCATGACTAGCGGGAGCGGCACAGATACGCAGTATTTT
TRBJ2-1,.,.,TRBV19,CASSMIGRGYNEQFF,TGTGCCAGTAGTATGATCGGGCGGGGCTACAATGAGCAGTTCTTC
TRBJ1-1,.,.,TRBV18,CASSPDSENTEAFF,TGTGCCAGCTCACCCGACAGCGAGAACACTGAAGCTTTCTTT
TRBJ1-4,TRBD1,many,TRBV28,CASSSPGGPNEKLFF,TGTGCCAGCAGTTCGCCAGGGGGTCCTAATGAAAAACTGTTTTTT
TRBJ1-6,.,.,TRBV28,CASRLGRDELYNSPLHF,TGTGCCAGCAGGCTGGGCAGGGATGAACTCTATAATTCACCCCTCCACTTT
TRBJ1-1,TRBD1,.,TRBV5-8,CASRRTGGTEAFF,TGTGCCAGCAGAAGAACAGGGGGCACTGAAGCTTTCTTT
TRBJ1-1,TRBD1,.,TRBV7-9,CASNQEGGYTEAFF,TGTGCCAGCAACCAAGAAGGGGGCTACACTGAAGCTTTCTTT
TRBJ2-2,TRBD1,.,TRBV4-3,CASSQAGGAGVGELFF,TGCGCCAGCAGCCAAGCAGGGGGCGCCGGGGTCGGGGAGCTGTTTTTT
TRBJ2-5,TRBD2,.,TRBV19,CASKGSGKETQYF,TGTGCCAGTAAGGGTAGCGGGAAAGAGACCCAGTACTTC
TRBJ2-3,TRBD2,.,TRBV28,CASSAATSGRARDTQYF,TGTGCCAGCAGTGCTGCTACTAGCGGGAGGGCCAGAGATACGCAGTATTTT
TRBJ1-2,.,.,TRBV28,CASSLDSPYGYTF,TGTGCCAGCAGTTTGGACAGTCCCTATGGCTACACCTTC
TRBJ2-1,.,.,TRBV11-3,CASSKTHNEQFF,TGTGCCAGCAGCAAGACACACAATGAGCAGTTCTTC
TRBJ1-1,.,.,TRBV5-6,CASSLGAPNLNTEAFF,TGTGCCAGCAGCTTGGGGGCACCGAATCTGAACACTGAAGCTTTCTTT
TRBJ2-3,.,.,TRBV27,CASSLVLESPSTDTQYF,TGTGCCAGCAGTTTGGTCTTGGAGAGCCCTAGCACAGATACGCAGTATTTT
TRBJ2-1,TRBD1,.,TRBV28,CASANPPGQGMDEQFF,TGTGCCAGCGCTAACCCCCCGGGACAGGGTATGGATGAGCAGTTCTTC
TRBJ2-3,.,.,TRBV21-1,CASTSTDTQYF,TGTGCCAGCACTAGCACAGATACGCAGTATTTT
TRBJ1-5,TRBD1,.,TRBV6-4,CASSGRDRGNQPQHF,TGTGCCAGCAGTGGCAGGGACAGGGGAAATCAGCCCCAGCATTTT
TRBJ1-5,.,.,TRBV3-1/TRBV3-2,CASSHRERNQPQHF,TGTGCCAGCAGCCACAGGGAACGGAATCAGCCCCAGCATTTT
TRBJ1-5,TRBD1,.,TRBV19,CASSTDRAGRQPQHF,TGTGCCAGTAGTACGGACAGGGCTGGGAGGCAGCCCCAGCATTTT
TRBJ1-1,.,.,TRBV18,CASSRGPNIEAFF,TGTGCCAGCTCGCGGGGACCAAACATTGAAGCTTTCTTT
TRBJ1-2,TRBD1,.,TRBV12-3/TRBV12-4,CASSEGQLAGYTF,TGTGCCAGCAGTGAGGGACAGCTCGCTGGCTACACCTTC